This T cell receptor (beta chain) was obtained from a study of blood T cell repertoires in COVID-19. Study in general: The study drew acute and convalescent COVID-19 samples from the United States, Italy and Spain.

Assay used: immunoSEQ multiplex PCR; TCRdb lists only in-frame clones, some missing. The sample has 80,000 to 95,000 clones, over 70% seen once. CDR3 size: 14 residues. The trim removed 4 bases at V and 3 bases at J, leaving 5 bases unmatched. CDR1 and CDR2 (germline): SGHTA, FQGNSA. Sequenced material: peripheral blood. The receptor's source is a woman older than 75 with acute or convalescent COVID-19. This sequence joins TRBV7-2 and TRBJ1-2; 7 nucleotides agree with TRBD1. The DNA of the CDR3 is TGTGCCAGCAGCTACGACAGGGAGGACTATGGCTACACCTTC. This codes for CASSYDREDYGYTF.